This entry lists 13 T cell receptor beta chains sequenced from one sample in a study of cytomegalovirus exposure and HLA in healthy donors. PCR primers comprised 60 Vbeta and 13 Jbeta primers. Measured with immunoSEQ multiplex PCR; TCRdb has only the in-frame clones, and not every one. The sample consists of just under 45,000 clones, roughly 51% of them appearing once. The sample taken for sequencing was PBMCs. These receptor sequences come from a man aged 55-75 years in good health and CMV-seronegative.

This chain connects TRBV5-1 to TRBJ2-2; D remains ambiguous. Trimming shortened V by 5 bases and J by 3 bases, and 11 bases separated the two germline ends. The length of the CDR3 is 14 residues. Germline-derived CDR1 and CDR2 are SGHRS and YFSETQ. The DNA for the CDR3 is TGCGCCAGCAGTCTTGTTTTAGACACCGGGGAGCTGTTTTTT. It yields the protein CASSLVLDTGELFF. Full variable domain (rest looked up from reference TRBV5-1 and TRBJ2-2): KAGVTQTPRYLIKTRGQQVTLSCSPISGHRSVSWYQQTPGQGLQFLFEYFSETQRNKGNFPGRFSGRQFSNSRSEMNVSTLELGDSALYLCASSLVLDTGELFFGEGSRLTVL.

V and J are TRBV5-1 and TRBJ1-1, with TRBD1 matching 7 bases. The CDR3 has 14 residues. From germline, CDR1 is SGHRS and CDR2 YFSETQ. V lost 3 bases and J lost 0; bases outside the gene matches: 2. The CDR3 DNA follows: TGCGCCAGCAGCTACGACAGGGTGAACACTGAAGCTTTCTTT. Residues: CASSYDRVNTEAFF.

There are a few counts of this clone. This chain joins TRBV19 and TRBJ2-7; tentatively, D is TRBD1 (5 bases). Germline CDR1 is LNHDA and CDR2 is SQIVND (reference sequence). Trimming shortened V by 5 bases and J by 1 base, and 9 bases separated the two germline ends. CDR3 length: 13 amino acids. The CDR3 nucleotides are TGTGCCAGTAGTCGGACACCGTCCTACGAGCAGTACTTC. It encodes CASSRTPSYEQYF. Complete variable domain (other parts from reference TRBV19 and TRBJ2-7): DGGITQSPKYLFRKEGQNVTLSCEQNLNHDAMYWYRQDPGQGLRLIYYSQIVNDFQKGDIAEGYSVSREKKESFPLTVTSAQKNPTAFYLCASSRTPSYEQYFGPGTRLTVT.

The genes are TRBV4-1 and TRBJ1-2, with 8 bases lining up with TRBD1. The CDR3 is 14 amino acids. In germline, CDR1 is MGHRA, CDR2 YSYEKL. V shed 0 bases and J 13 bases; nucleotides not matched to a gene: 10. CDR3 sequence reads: CASSQDRDRPTTTF. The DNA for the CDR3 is TGCGCCAGCAGCCAAGATCGGGACAGGCCCACGACCACCTTC.

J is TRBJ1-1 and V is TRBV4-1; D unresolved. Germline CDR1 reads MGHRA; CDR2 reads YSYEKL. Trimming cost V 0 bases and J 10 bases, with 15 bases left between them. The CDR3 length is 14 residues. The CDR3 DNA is TGCGCCAGCAGCCAAGATCGGGTGAAGCCTGGAGCTTTCTTT. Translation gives CASSQDRVKPGAFF.

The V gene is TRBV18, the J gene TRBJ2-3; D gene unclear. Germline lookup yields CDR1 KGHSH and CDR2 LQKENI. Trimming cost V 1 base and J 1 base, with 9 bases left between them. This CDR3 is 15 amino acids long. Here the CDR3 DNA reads TGTGCCAGCTCACCACAACAGCAACGCACAGATACGCAGTATTTT. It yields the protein CASSPQQQRTDTQYF.

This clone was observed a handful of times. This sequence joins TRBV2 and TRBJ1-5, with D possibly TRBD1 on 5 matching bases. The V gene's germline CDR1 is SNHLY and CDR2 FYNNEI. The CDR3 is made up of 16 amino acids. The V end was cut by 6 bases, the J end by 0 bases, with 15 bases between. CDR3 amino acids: CASRSSGIYSNQPQHF. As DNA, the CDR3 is TGTGCCAGCAGGTCTTCAGGGATTTATAGCAATCAGCCCCAGCATTTT.

CDR3 region: CASSLAGRAHDEQYF. The CDR3, as DNA: TGCGCCAGCAGCTTGGCCGGGAGGGCCCATGACGAGCAGTACTTC. The chain combines TRBV5-1 with TRBJ2-7; 8 bases line up with TRBD2. Germline CDR1 SGHRS, CDR2 YFSETQ. The V and J ends lost 0 bases and 5 bases, in that order; junction bases with no gene match: 7. CDR3 length equals 15 residues.

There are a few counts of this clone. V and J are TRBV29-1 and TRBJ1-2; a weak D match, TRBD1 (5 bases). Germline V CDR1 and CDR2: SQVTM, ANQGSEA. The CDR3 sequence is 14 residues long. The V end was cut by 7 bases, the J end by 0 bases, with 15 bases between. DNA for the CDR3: TGCAGCGGTGCCATTAAGGACACTAACTATGGCTACACCTTC. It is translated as CSGAIKDTNYGYTF.

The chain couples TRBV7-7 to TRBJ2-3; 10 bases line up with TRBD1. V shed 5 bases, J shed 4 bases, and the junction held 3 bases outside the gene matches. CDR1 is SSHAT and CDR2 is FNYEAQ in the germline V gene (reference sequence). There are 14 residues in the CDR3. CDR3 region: CASSLGQGADTQYF. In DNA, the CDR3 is TGTGCCAGCAGCCTTGGACAGGGGGCAGATACGCAGTATTTT.

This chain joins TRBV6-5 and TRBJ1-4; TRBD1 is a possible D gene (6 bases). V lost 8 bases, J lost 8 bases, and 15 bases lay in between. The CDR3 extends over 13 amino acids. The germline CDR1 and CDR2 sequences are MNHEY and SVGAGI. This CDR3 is CASAGAFGEKLFF. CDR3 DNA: TGTGCCAGCGCAGGGGCCTTCGGGGAAAAACTGTTTTTT.

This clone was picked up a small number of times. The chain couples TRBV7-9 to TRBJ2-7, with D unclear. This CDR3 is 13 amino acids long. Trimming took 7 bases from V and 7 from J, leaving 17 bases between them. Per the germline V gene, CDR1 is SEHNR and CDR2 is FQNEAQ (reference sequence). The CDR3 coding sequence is TGTGCCAGCATCCCTAATCCGGGTGGGGAGCAGTACTTC. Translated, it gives CASIPNPGGEQYF.

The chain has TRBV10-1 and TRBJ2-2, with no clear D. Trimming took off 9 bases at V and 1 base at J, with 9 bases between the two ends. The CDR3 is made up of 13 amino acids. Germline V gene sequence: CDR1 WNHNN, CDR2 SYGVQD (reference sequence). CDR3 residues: CARDTLNTGELFF. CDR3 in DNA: TGCGCCAGAGACACTCTGAACACCGGGGAGCTGTTTTTT.